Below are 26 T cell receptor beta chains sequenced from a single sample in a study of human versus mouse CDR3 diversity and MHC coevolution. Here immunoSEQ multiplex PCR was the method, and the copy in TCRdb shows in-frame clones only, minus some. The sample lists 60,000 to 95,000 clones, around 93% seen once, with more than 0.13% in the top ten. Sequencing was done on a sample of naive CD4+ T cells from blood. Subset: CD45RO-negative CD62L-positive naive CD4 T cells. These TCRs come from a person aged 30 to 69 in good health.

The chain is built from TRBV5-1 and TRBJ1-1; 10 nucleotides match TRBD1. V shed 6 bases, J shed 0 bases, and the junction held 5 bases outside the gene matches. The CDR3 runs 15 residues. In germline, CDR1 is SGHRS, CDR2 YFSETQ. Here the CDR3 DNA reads TGCGCCAGCACCGTGACAGGGGGCATGAACACTGAAGCTTTCTTT. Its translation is CASTVTGGMNTEAFF.

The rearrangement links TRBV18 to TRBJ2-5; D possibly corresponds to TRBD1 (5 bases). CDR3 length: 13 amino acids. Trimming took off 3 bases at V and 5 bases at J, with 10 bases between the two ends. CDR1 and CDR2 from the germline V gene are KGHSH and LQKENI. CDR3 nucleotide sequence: TGTGCCAGCTCACCTACAGGTCTGGAGACCCAGTACTTC. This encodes CASSPTGLETQYF.

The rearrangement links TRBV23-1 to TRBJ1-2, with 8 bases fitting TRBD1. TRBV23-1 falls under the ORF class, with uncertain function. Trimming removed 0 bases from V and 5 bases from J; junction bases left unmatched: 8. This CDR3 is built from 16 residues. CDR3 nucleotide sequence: TGCGCCAGCAGTCAATCCAGAGGACAGGGATCATATGGCTACACCTTC. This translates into CASSQSRGQGSYGYTF.

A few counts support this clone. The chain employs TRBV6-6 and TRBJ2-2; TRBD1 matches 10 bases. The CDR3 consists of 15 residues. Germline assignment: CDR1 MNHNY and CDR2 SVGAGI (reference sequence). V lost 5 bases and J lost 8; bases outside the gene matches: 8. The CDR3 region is CASSRRDRGAGELFF. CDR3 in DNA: TGTGCCAGCAGTCGTCGGGACAGGGGAGCTGGGGAGCTGTTTTTT.

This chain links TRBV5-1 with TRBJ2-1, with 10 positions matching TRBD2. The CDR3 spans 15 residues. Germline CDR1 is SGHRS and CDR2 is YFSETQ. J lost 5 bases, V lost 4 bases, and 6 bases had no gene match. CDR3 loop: CASSGGTSVNNEQFF. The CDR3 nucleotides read TGCGCCAGCAGCGGCGGGACTAGCGTTAACAATGAGCAGTTCTTC.

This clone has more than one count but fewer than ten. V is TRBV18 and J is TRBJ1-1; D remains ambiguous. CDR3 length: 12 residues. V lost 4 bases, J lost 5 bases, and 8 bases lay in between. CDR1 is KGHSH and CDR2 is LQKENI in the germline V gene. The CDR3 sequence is CASSREFTEAFF. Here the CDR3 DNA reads TGTGCCAGCTCACGCGAGTTTACTGAAGCTTTCTTT.

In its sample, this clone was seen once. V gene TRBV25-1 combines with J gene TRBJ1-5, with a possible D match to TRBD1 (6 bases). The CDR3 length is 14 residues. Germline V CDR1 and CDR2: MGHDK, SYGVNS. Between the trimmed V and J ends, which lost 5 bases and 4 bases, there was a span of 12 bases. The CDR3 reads CASSPQGWNQPQHF. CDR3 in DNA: TGTGCCAGCAGTCCGCAGGGGTGGAATCAGCCCCAGCATTTT.

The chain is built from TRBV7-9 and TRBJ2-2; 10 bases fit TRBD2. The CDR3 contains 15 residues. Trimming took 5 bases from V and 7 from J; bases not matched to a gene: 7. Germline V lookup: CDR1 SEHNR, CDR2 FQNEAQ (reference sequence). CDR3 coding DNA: TGTGCCAGCAGCGCAAGAGCGGGAGGGGTCGGGGAGCTGTTTTTT. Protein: CASSARAGGVGELFF. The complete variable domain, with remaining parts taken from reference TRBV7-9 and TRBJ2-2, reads DTGVSQNPRHKITKRGQNVTFRCDPISEHNRLYWYRQTLGQGPEFLTYFQNEAQLEKSRLLSDRFSAERPKGSFSTLEIQRTEQGDSAMYLCASSARAGGVGELFFGEGSRLTVL.

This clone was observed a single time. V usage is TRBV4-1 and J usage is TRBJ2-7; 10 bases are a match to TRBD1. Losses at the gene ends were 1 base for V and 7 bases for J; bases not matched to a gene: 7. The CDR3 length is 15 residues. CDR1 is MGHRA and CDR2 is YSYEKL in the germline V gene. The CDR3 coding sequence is TGCGCCAGCAGCCAAGTCCCGACAGGGGGCAGGGAGCAGTACTTC. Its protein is CASSQVPTGGREQYF.

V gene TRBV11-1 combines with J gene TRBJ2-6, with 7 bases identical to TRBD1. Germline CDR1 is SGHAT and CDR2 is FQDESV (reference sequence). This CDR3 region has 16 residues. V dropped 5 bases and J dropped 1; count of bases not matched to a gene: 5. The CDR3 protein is CASSARQGSGANVLTF. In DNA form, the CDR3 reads TGTGCCAGCAGCGCACGACAGGGTTCTGGGGCCAACGTCCTGACTTTC.

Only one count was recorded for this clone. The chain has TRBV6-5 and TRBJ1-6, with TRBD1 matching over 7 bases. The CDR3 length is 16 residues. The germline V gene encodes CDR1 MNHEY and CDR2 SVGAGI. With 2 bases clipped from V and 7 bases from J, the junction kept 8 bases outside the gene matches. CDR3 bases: TGTGCCAGCAGTTACACCTCTAGGGACAGCAATTCACCCCTCCACTTT. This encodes CASSYTSRDSNSPLHF.

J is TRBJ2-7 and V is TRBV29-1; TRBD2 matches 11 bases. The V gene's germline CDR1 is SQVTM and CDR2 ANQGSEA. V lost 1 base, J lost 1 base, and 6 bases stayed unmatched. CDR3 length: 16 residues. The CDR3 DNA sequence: TGCAGCGTTGAAGGAGGTAGCGGGGGGGTATCCTACGAGCAGTACTTC. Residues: CSVEGGSGGVSYEQYF.

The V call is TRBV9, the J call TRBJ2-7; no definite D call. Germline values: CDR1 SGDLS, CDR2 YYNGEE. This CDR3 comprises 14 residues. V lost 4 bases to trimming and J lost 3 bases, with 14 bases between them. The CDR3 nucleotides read TGTGCCAGCAGCCCACAGACGAGTAACTACGAGCAGTACTTC. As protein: CASSPQTSNYEQYF.

The CDR3 DNA sequence: TGTGCCAGCAGCCCCCCCACGTTCGGGGGAAGGGGCAACTATGGCTACACCTTC. It encodes CASSPPTFGGRGNYGYTF. V is TRBV28 and J is TRBJ1-2; weak D call: TRBD1 (5 bases). V shed 6 bases and J shed 2 bases, with 25 bases lying between them. CDR1 and CDR2 from the germline V gene are MDHEN and SYDVKM. The CDR3 has 18 amino acids.

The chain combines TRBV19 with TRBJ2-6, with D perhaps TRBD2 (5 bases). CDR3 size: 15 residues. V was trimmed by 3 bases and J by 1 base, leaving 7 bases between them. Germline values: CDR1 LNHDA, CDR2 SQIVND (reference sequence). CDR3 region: CASSIPGSGANVLTF. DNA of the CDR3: TGTGCCAGTAGTATCCCGGGGTCTGGGGCCAACGTCCTGACTTTC.

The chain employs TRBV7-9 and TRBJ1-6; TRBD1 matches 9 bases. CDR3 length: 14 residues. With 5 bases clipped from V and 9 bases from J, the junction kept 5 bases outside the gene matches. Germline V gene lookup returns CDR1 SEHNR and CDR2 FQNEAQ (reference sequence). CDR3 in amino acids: CASSPGQGVSPLHF. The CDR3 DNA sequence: TGTGCCAGCAGCCCGGGACAGGGAGTTTCACCCCTCCACTTT.

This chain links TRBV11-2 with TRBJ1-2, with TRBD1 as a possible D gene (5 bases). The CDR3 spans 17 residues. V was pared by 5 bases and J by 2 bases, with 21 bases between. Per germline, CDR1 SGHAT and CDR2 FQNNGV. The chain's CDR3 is CASSLGGIGDGNYGYTF. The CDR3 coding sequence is TGTGCCAGCAGCCTGGGGGGGATTGGGGACGGCAACTATGGCTACACCTTC.

CDR3 region: CASSYAAGISGNTIYF. The CDR3 coding sequence is TGTGCCAGCAGTTACGCAGCCGGGATCTCTGGAAACACCATATATTTT. This chain links TRBV6-5 with TRBJ1-3; D ambiguous. The V gene's germline CDR1 is MNHEY and CDR2 SVGAGI. Trimming removed 2 bases from V and 0 bases from J, with 11 bases in between. There are 16 residues in the CDR3.

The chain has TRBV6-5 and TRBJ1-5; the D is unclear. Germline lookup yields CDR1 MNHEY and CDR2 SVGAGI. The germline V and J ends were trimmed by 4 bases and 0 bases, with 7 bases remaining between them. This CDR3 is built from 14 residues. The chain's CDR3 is CASSSPSSNQPQHF. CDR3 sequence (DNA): TGTGCCAGCAGTTCTCCTAGTAGCAATCAGCCCCAGCATTTT.

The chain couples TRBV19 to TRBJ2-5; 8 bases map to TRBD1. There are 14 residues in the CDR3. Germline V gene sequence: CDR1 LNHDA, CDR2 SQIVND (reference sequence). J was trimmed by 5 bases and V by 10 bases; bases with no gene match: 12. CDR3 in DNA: TGTGCCACCGCCAGGACAGGGATTATGGAGACCCAGTACTTC. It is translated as CATARTGIMETQYF.

The CDR3 DNA sequence: TGCGCCAGCAGAGAAGTAGGGGAGGCCTACGAGCAGTACTTC. It encodes CASREVGEAYEQYF. The V gene is TRBV10-1, the J gene TRBJ2-7; the D gene is possibly TRBD2 (6 bases). The V gene's germline CDR1 is WNHNN and CDR2 SYGVQD (reference sequence). The length of the CDR3 is 14 residues. V was clipped by 6 bases and J by 2 bases, with 14 bases between them.

The CDR3 DNA reads as TGTGCCAGCAGCTTAATACTAGCGGGGGCATACAATGAGCAGTTCTTC. This encodes CASSLILAGAYNEQFF. The chain is built from TRBV7-3 and TRBJ2-1, with 11 bases identical to TRBD2. Trimming took 1 base from V and 4 from J; bases not matched to a gene: 3. The CDR3 has 16 amino acids. Germline assignment: CDR1 SGHTA and CDR2 FQGTGA.

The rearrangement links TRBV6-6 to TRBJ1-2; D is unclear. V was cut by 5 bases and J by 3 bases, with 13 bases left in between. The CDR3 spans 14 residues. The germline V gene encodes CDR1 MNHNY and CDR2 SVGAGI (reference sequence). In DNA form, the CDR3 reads TGTGCCAGCAGTCCCCCGGGAACGGACTATGGCTACACCTTC. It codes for CASSPPGTDYGYTF.

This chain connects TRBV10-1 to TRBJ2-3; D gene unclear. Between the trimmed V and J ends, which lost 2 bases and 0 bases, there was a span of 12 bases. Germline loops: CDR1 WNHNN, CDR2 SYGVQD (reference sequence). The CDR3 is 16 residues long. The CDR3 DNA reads TGCGCCAGCAGTGAGGGAGCCCTTGGGAGCACAGATACGCAGTATTTT. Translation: CASSEGALGSTDTQYF.

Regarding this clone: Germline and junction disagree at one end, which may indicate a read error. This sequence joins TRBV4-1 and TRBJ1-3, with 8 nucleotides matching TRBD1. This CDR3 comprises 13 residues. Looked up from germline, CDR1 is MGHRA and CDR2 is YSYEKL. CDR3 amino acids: CASSAQQGEKREF. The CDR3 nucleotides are TGCGCCAGCAGCGCACAACAGGGGGAGAAGCGTGAATTT.

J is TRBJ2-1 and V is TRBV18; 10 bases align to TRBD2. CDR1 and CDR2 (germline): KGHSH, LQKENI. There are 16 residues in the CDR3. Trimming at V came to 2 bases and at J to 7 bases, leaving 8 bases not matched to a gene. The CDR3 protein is CASSPSGLAVLNEQFF. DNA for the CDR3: TGTGCCAGCTCACCATCCGGACTAGCGGTGCTAAATGAGCAGTTCTTC.